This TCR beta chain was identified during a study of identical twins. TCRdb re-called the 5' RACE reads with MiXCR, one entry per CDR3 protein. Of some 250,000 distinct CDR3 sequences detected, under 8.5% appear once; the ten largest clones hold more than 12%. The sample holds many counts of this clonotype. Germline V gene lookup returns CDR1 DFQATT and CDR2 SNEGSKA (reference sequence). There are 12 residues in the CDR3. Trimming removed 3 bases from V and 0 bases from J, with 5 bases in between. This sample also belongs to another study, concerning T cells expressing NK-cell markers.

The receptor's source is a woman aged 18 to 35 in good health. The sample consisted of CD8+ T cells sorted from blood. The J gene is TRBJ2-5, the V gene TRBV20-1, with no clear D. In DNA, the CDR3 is TGCAGTGCTAGCGTGTACCAAGAGACCCAGTACTTC. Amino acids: CSASVYQETQYF.